Listed here are 24 T cell receptor beta chains from one sample, sequenced in a study of regulatory T cells in long-lasting Graves disease. As to time point: persistent/refractory GD, antithyroid drugs over 5 years with positive TRAb. PBMC-extracted RNA yielded the TCR library. HTBI primers from iRepertoire and Arm-PCR of CDR3 regions yielded the TCR beta libraries. MiXCR, run by TCRdb on the multiplex PCR reads, gives a single entry per CDR3 protein. The profile shows some 440,000 distinct CDR3 sequences, around 21% of them singletons. Sequences were derived from peripheral blood mononuclear cells (PBMCs), sampled when the disease was refractory, from a patient treated with antithyroid drugs. The origin of the receptors is a female donor with Graves disease.

This clonotype was counted a few times. The V call is TRBV15, the J call TRBJ1-6; a weak D match, TRBD1 (6 bases). The CDR3 runs to 14 residues. Trimming shortened V by 3 bases and J by 5 bases, and 8 bases separated the two germline ends. In germline, CDR1 is LNHNV, CDR2 YYDKDF (reference sequence). CDR3: CATSSWTDNSPLHF. The CDR3 nucleotides are TGTGCCACCAGCAGTTGGACAGATAATTCACCCCTCCACTTT. Full variable domain (rest looked up from reference TRBV15 and TRBJ1-6): DAMVIQNPRYQVTQFGKPVTLSCSQTLNHNVMYWYQQKSSQAPKLLFHYYDKDFNNEADTPDNFQSRRPNTSFCFLDIRSPGLGDTAMYLCATSSWTDNSPLHFGNGTRLTVT.

Only a few counts were recorded for this clonotype. The chain combines TRBV30 with TRBJ2-7, with TRBD2 matching 10 bases. Germline V gene lookup returns CDR1 GTSNPN and CDR2 SVGIG (reference sequence). The CDR3 runs 14 residues. V lost 4 bases, J lost 7 bases, and 10 bases stayed unmatched. For the CDR3, the DNA is TGTGCCTGGATGAGTAGCGGGAGGCCGGGTGAGCAGTACTTC. Its protein is CAWMSSGRPGEQYF. Full variable domain (outside the CDR3, taken from reference TRBV30 and TRBJ2-7): SQTIHQWPATLVQPVGSPLSLECTVEGTSNPNLYWYRQAAGRGLQLLFYSVGIGQISSEVPQNLSASRPQDRQFILSSKKLLLSDSGFYLCAWMSSGRPGEQYFGPGTRLTVT.

This clonotype occurred many times. J is TRBJ1-1 and V is TRBV12-3 or TRBV12-4; tentative D call: TRBD1 (6 bases). The CDR3 extends over 15 amino acids. V was clipped by 6 bases and J by 5 bases, with 19 bases between them. CDR3 residues: CASSADGQLTTEAFF. The CDR3 DNA is TGTGCCAGCAGCGCAGACGGACAGCTGACAACTGAAGCTTTCTTT.

This clonotype was observed a few times. The chain joins TRBV6-2 or TRBV6-3 to TRBJ1-4, with D possibly being TRBD1 (5 bases). Germline lookup yields CDR1 MNHEY and CDR2 SVGEGT. CDR3 length: 16 amino acids. V was pared by 4 bases and J by 8 bases, with 20 bases between. The CDR3 nucleotides read TGTGCCAGCAGTTCTCCTCGTCCGGGGGGAGACGAAAAACTGTTTTTT. Its protein is CASSSPRPGGDEKLFF.

The table lists this clonotype with many counts. The chain joins TRBV27 to TRBJ2-4; maybe TRBD1 (5 bases). The CDR3 runs 15 residues. V was cut by 6 bases and J by 0 bases, with 12 bases left in between. Germline-derived CDR1 and CDR2 are MNHEY and SMNVEV (reference sequence). CDR3 sequence: CASRIDDRAKNIQYF. Here the CDR3 DNA reads TGTGCCAGCAGGATAGACGACAGAGCCAAAAACATTCAGTACTTC.

The table lists this clonotype with many counts. The rearrangement links TRBV7-2 to TRBJ2-7, with D tentatively TRBD2 (7 bases). Germline CDR1 reads SGHTA; CDR2 reads FQGNSA. This CDR3 spans 14 amino acids. Trimming left V 2 bases short and J 6 bases short, with 14 bases between. The CDR3 DNA sequence: TGTGCCAGCAGCTTAATCGGACTAGGGGGCGAGCAGTACTTC. This sequence encodes CASSLIGLGGEQYF.

The chain is built from TRBV20-1 and TRBJ2-3, with 7 bases aligning to TRBD1. J gave up 4 bases and V 3 bases, and 1 base lay outside the gene matches. The CDR3 covers 12 residues. Germline CDR1 is DFQATT and CDR2 is SNEGSKA (reference sequence). In nucleotides, the CDR3 is TGCAGTGCTAGGAGGGGGCCAGATACGCAGTATTTT. Protein: CSARRGPDTQYF.

J is TRBJ1-5 and V is TRBV28; D is uncertain. Germline CDR1 reads MDHEN; CDR2 reads SYDVKM. The CDR3 runs to 16 residues. Trimming took off 6 bases at V and 5 bases at J, with 20 bases between the two ends. In DNA form, the CDR3 reads TGTGCCAGCAGCCTGAAAAGTTCTGGGGTTCATCAGCCCCAGCATTTT. Protein sequence: CASSLKSSGVHQPQHF.

This clonotype was counted only a few times. The V gene is TRBV5-1, the J gene TRBJ2-5; 7 nucleotides match TRBD2. The V gene's germline CDR1 is SGHRS and CDR2 YFSETQ. CDR3 size: 13 residues. V shed 2 bases, J shed 4 bases, and the junction held 2 bases outside the gene matches. This chain's CDR3 is CASSFIAGETQYF. As DNA, the CDR3 is TGCGCCAGCAGCTTTATAGCGGGAGAGACCCAGTACTTC.

The rearrangement links TRBV5-6 to TRBJ2-7; D not certain. Germline V gene sequence: CDR1 SGHDT, CDR2 YYEEEE. V was cut by 4 bases and J by 5 bases, with 10 bases left in between. The CDR3 spans 12 residues. The CDR3 region has the DNA TGTGCCAGCAGCCAGGTTAACCACGAGCAGTACTTC. Amino acids: CASSQVNHEQYF.

This clonotype was picked up many times. The chain couples TRBV6-1 to TRBJ1-1, with TRBD1 matching 10 bases. Germline values: CDR1 MNHNS, CDR2 SASEGT. The length of the CDR3 is 14 residues. V lost 6 bases and J lost 5; bases outside the gene matches: 6. CDR3 loop: CASRTGGGRTEAFF. In DNA, the CDR3 is TGTGCCAGCAGGACAGGGGGCGGAAGAACTGAAGCTTTCTTT.

This clonotype occurred a few times. CDR3: CASSQGTGGELFF. The CDR3 region has the DNA TGCGCCAGCAGCCAGGGGACGGGCGGGGAGCTGTTTTTT. This chain connects TRBV4-1 to TRBJ2-2, with D perhaps given as TRBD1 or TRBD2 (5 bases each). CDR1 is MGHRA, CDR2 YSYEKL, per germline. V dropped 3 bases and J dropped 7 bases, with 9 bases sitting between them. There are 13 residues in the CDR3.

Turning to this clonotype: A read error may produce the germline difference seen at one junction end. The DNA for the CDR3 is TGCGCCAGCAGCTTGGCCTCGGGCCCGAACACCGGGGAGCTATTTTTT. Amino acid sequence: CASSLASGPNTGELFF. The J gene is TRBJ2-2, the V gene TRBV5-1, with D possibly matching TRBD2 (5 bases). CDR3 length: 16 amino acids. CDR1 and CDR2 (germline): SGHRS, YFSETQ.

Only a few counts were recorded for this clonotype. The chain uses TRBV4-1 and TRBJ2-7; TRBD1 might be the D (6 bases). The CDR3 totals 13 residues. V gave up 0 bases and J gave up 5 bases, with 8 bases separating them. Germline lookup yields CDR1 MGHRA and CDR2 YSYEKL. CDR3 in DNA: TGCGCCAGCAGCCAAGAGGGGACAAACGAGCAGTACTTC. This codes for CASSQEGTNEQYF.

This clonotype has ten or more counts. The chain uses TRBV28 and TRBJ1-5, with TRBD1 as a possible D gene (5 bases). Between the trimmed V and J ends, which lost 8 bases and 0 bases, there was a span of 14 bases. This CDR3 contains 15 residues. Germline CDR1 is MDHEN and CDR2 is SYDVKM. CDR3 DNA: TGTGCCAGCGGAGAGGGACCCTATAGCAATCAGCCCCAGCATTTT. This codes for CASGEGPYSNQPQHF.

There are a few counts of this clonotype. The chain has TRBV3-1 and TRBJ2-7, with 11 bases fitting TRBD2. CDR3 length: 16 residues. The ends lost 0 bases at V and 3 bases at J; junction bases unmatched: 4. Germline V gene data show CDR1 as LGHDT and CDR2 as YNNKEL (reference sequence). Here the CDR3 DNA reads TGTGCCAGCAGCCAAGACAGGGGACTAGCGGACTACGAGCAGTACTTC. Protein: CASSQDRGLADYEQYF.

This clonotype was recorded at least ten times. The chain couples TRBV20-1 to TRBJ1-1; D perhaps matches TRBD1 (6 bases). The CDR3 consists of 12 residues. V lost 6 bases and J lost 3, with 11 bases in between. CDR1 DFQATT and CDR2 SNEGSKA come from the germline V gene (reference sequence). CDR3 region: CSASRGYTEAFF. The CDR3 DNA sequence: TGCAGTGCAAGCAGGGGTTACACTGAAGCTTTCTTT.

This clonotype has more than one count but fewer than ten. V and J are TRBV19 and TRBJ2-2; 7 bases align to TRBD2. The V and J ends lost 10 bases and 3 bases, in that order; junction bases with no gene match: 14. Germline V lookup: CDR1 LNHDA, CDR2 SQIVND (reference sequence). The CDR3 extends over 16 amino acids. CDR3 sequence: CATMGRASGYTGELFF. CDR3 nucleotides: TGTGCCACCATGGGGCGGGCTAGCGGCTACACCGGGGAGCTGTTTTTT.

This clonotype was counted many times. The V gene is TRBV3-1, the J gene TRBJ1-1, with 8 bases matching TRBD1. The CDR3 covers 14 residues. Germline trimming cut 6 bases from V and 6 bases from J; bases unmatched to any gene: 9. Germline CDR1 reads LGHDT; CDR2 reads YNNKEL (reference sequence). The DNA of the CDR3 is TGTGCCAGCAGTCGGACAGGGTACAACCCTGAAGCTTTCTTT. As protein: CASSRTGYNPEAFF.

The chain carries TRBV4-1 and TRBJ2-5; D ambiguous. V was pared by 6 bases and J by 0 bases, with 11 bases between. This CDR3 spans 14 amino acids. Per the germline V gene, CDR1 is MGHRA and CDR2 is YSYEKL. The chain's CDR3 is CASRQTENQETQYF. CDR3 DNA: TGCGCCAGCAGGCAAACAGAAAACCAAGAGACCCAGTACTTC.

This clonotype is termed large. The chain carries TRBV28 and TRBJ2-5; D is possibly TRBD1 (5 bases). The CDR3 is made up of 17 amino acids. The germline V gene encodes CDR1 MDHEN and CDR2 SYDVKM. Trimming stripped 4 bases from V and 2 bases from J, with 20 bases between. CDR3 bases: TGTGCCAGCAGTTCATCAGGGTGGGGTGCCCCTCAAGAGACCCAGTACTTC. It translates to CASSSSGWGAPQETQYF.

This clonotype was counted ten times or more. This sequence joins TRBV27 and TRBJ1-5; TRBD1 agrees at 7 bases. The germline V gene encodes CDR1 MNHEY and CDR2 SMNVEV (reference sequence). Germline trimming cut 4 bases from V and 4 bases from J; bases unmatched to any gene: 4. The CDR3 totals 14 residues. In DNA, the CDR3 is TGTGCCAGCAGTTCCAGGGGGAGGAATCAGCCCCAGCATTTT. Encoded protein: CASSSRGRNQPQHF.

The chain couples TRBV6-1 to TRBJ2-7; a weak D match, TRBD2 (6 bases). CDR1 and CDR2 (germline): MNHNS, SASEGT. The CDR3 is 16 amino acids. The V end was cut by 7 bases, the J end by 3 bases, with 22 bases between. CDR3 in amino acids: CASTRDFSGGYYEQYF. In DNA form, the CDR3 reads TGTGCCAGCACTCGGGACTTTTCCGGGGGTTACTACGAGCAGTACTTC.

This chain joins TRBV15 and TRBJ2-7, with 14 bases matching TRBD2. Germline V CDR1 and CDR2: LNHNV, YYDKDF (reference sequence). J gave up 5 bases and V 4 bases, and 4 bases lay outside the gene matches. This CDR3 is built from 15 residues. CDR3 residues: CATSIGLAGGNEQYF. The CDR3 nucleotides are TGTGCCACCAGCATCGGACTAGCGGGAGGTAACGAGCAGTACTTC.